This TCR beta chain was sequenced in a study of T cells in Graves' hyperthyroidism and ophthalmopathy. Authors of the study amplified TCR beta CDR3 regions from RNA transcripts. First-round RT-PCR targeting the TCR CDR3 was performed with the HTBI primer set. TCRdb called the multiplex PCR reads again in MiXCR, with one record for every CDR3 protein. This sample carries roughly 93,000 distinct CDR3 sequences, roughly 49% of them seen once, and the ten largest clones take about 25%. The CDR3 has 15 residues. Trimming removed 3 bases from V and 0 bases from J, with 12 bases in between. Germline CDR1 reads MNHEY; CDR2 reads SVGAGI. Clinical symptoms, serum thyroxine, TRAb, thyroid ultrasound and orbital computed tomography informed diagnoses.

Sequencing used blood. The rearrangement uses TRBV6-5 and TRBJ2-7; D possibly corresponds to TRBD2 (6 bases). The receptor comes from a woman aged 40 to 50 with Graves' hyperthyroidism. The CDR3 DNA reads TGTGCCAGCAGTTATACCCGGGACTTCTCCTACGAGCAGTACTTC. Translated, it gives CASSYTRDFSYEQYF.